The 15 T cell receptor beta chains presented below share a single source sample, sequenced in a study of chemoradiotherapy in HPV16-positive cancers (dated by TCRdb to between 2021 and 2022). The library came from the immunoSEQ multiplex PCR assay. What TCRdb holds here is the immuneACCESS table cut down to in-frame rearrangements. Part of the clones is not present; checked against another copy, under half of the missing clones reflect an unresolved V gene, and the others are unexplained. The sample records 2,000 to 3,000 clones, roughly 89% of which are singletons. The ten top clones hold 6% of the sample. This specimen consisted of tumor tissue, obtained from a patient who underwent chemoradiotherapy. These receptor sequences come from a human donor with HPV-associated anogenital cancer.

The chain joins TRBV7-6 to TRBJ1-5; D is unclear. Germline loops: CDR1 SGHVS, CDR2 FNYEAQ. V was clipped by 0 bases and J by 7 bases, with 7 bases between them. The CDR3 is made up of 13 amino acids. The CDR3 coding sequence is TGTGCCAGCAGCTTAGCGCTTTGGCAGCCCCAGCATTTT. This sequence encodes CASSLALWQPQHF. Full variable domain (rest looked up from reference TRBV7-6 and TRBJ1-5): GAGVSQSPRYKVTKRGQDVALRCDPISGHVSLYWYRQALGQGPEFLTYFNYEAQQDKSGLPNDRFSAERPEGSISTLTIQRTEQRDSAMYRCASSLALWQPQHFGDGTRLSIL.

This sequence joins TRBV2 and TRBJ1-4; TRBD1 aligns across 8 bases. The V gene's germline CDR1 is SNHLY and CDR2 FYNNEI. This CDR3 comprises 14 residues. V shed 5 bases and J 8 bases; nucleotides not matched to a gene: 7. This CDR3 reads CASSPGGAGEKLFF. CDR3 bases: TGTGCCAGCAGTCCAGGGGGCGCGGGAGAAAAACTGTTTTTT.

This chain joins TRBV6-5 and TRBJ1-2, with D perhaps TRBD1 (6 bases). The germline V and J ends were trimmed by 3 bases and 2 bases, with 10 bases remaining between them. This CDR3 has 14 residues. Looked up from germline, CDR1 is MNHEY and CDR2 is SVGAGI. CDR3 nucleotide sequence: TGTGCCAGCAGTTATCACGGACAGAACTATGGCTACACCTTC. It encodes CASSYHGQNYGYTF.

The J gene is TRBJ2-7, the V gene TRBV7-9; 7 nucleotides align to TRBD1. V gave up 3 bases and J gave up 2 bases; unmatched junction bases: 1. The CDR3 sequence is 13 residues long. Germline CDR1 SEHNR, CDR2 FQNEAQ (reference sequence). As DNA, the CDR3 is TGTGCCAGCAGCTTCGACAGGGCCTACGAGCAGTACTTC. Translation gives CASSFDRAYEQYF. The whole variable domain, remainder taken from reference TRBV7-9 and TRBJ2-7, is DTGVSQNPRHKITKRGQNVTFRCDPISEHNRLYWYRQTLGQGPEFLTYFQNEAQLEKSRLLSDRFSAERPKGSFSTLEIQRTEQGDSAMYLCASSFDRAYEQYFGPGTRLTVT.

The gene calls are TRBV11-3 and TRBJ2-7; D gene ambiguous. V lost 5 bases to trimming and J lost 7 bases, with 15 bases between them. Looked up from germline, CDR1 is SGHNT and CDR2 is YENEEA. The CDR3 runs 13 residues. The CDR3 is CASSPPHSPEQYF. The CDR3, as DNA: TGTGCCAGCAGCCCACCACACTCGCCAGAGCAGTACTTC.

This chain joins TRBV5-6 and TRBJ1-1; D call uncertain. The germline V gene has CDR1 SGHDT and CDR2 YYEEEE. The CDR3 covers 16 residues. Trimming removed 0 bases at V and 4 bases at J, with 16 bases between. DNA for the CDR3: TGTGCCAGCAGCTTGGGAAGGGTGAGGGTGAGCACTGAAGCTTTCTTT. This encodes CASSLGRVRVSTEAFF.

The chain recombines TRBV25-1 with TRBJ1-1; D remains unclear. V shed 6 bases and J shed 1 base, with 9 bases lying between them. This CDR3 is built from 13 residues. Germline CDR1 reads MGHDK; CDR2 reads SYGVNS. CDR3 loop: CASRGGRNTEAFF. The CDR3 DNA reads TGTGCCAGCAGGGGAGGGAGGAACACTGAAGCTTTCTTT.

There are a few counts of this clone. The gene calls are TRBV5-8 and TRBJ1-5, with D uncertain. The CDR3 is made up of 15 amino acids. Trimming pared 2 bases from V and 0 bases from J, leaving 9 bases between. Germline values: CDR1 SGHTS, CDR2 YDEGEE. CDR3 coding DNA: TGTGCCAGCAGCTTACTCGGTAATAGCAATCAGCCCCAGCATTTT. This codes for CASSLLGNSNQPQHF.

This sequence joins TRBV4-1 and TRBJ2-5, with 11 bases aligning to TRBD1. Germline V gives CDR1 MGHRA, CDR2 YSYEKL. J was trimmed by 3 bases and V by 4 bases; bases with no gene match: 1. The CDR3 totals 14 residues. The CDR3 reads CASSRDRGEETQYF. Written as DNA, the CDR3 is TGCGCCAGCAGCCGGGACAGGGGGGAAGAGACCCAGTACTTC.

The chain links TRBV28 to TRBJ1-3, with D hard to call. V gave up 6 bases and J gave up 0 bases, with 6 bases separating them. The CDR3 is 13 residues long. Germline CDR1 is MDHEN and CDR2 is SYDVKM. CDR3 in DNA: TGTGCCAGCAGGACGAGCTCTGGAAACACCATATATTTT. Amino acid sequence: CASRTSSGNTIYF.

This clone was seen only once. J is TRBJ1-2 and V is TRBV18; TRBD1 aligns across 11 bases. The CDR3 sequence is 15 residues long. With V trimmed by 4 bases and J by 5 bases, 6 bases remained unmatched. Germline CDR1 and CDR2: KGHSH and LQKENI. The CDR3 DNA reads TGTGCCAGCTCACGGGACAGGGGGACCTTTTATGGCTACACCTTC. Translating gives CASSRDRGTFYGYTF.

The genes are TRBV6-1 and TRBJ2-1; TRBD1 matches at 7 bases. Losses at the gene ends were 4 bases for V and 3 bases for J; bases not matched to a gene: 6. This CDR3 has 15 amino acids. The V gene's germline CDR1 is MNHNS and CDR2 SASEGT. The CDR3 region is CASSARGLVYNEQFF. As DNA, the CDR3 is TGTGCCAGCAGTGCTAGGGGGCTGGTCTACAATGAGCAGTTCTTC.

This clone appeared once. The J gene is TRBJ1-5, the V gene TRBV19, with 11 bases fitting TRBD1. The V segment lost 3 bases and the J segment 6 bases; nucleotides outside the gene matches: 4. CDR3 length: 15 residues. Germline-derived CDR1 and CDR2 are LNHDA and SQIVND (reference sequence). The CDR3 sequence: CASSIGQGASQPQHF. The CDR3 DNA sequence: TGTGCCAGTAGTATCGGACAGGGGGCTAGTCAGCCCCAGCATTTT.

V and J are TRBV30 and TRBJ1-5; 9 bases fit TRBD1. V lost 5 bases, J lost 3 bases, and 11 bases stayed unmatched. The CDR3 is 16 amino acids. Germline lookup yields CDR1 GTSNPN and CDR2 SVGIG (reference sequence). Written as DNA, the CDR3 is TGTGCCTGGTCGACGGGGACAGGGCTACTCAATCAGCCCCAGCATTTT. As protein: CAWSTGTGLLNQPQHF.

The chain employs TRBV28 and TRBJ1-2, with D maybe TRBD1 (6 bases). Trimming cost V 5 bases and J 4 bases, with 26 bases left between them. Germline V gives CDR1 MDHEN, CDR2 SYDVKM. The CDR3 runs to 18 residues. CDR3 sequence (DNA): TGTGCCAGCAGTCCAGTTTGGGCCGTCGTGACAGGAAGCTATGGCTACACCTTC. Residues: CASSPVWAVVTGSYGYTF.